The 4 T cell receptor beta chains given below trace back to one sample, sequenced in a study of cytomegalovirus exposure and HLA in healthy donors. PCR used 60 Vbeta primers and 13 Jbeta primers. Sequencing was performed with immunoSEQ multiplex PCR; in TCRdb, only in-frame clones are kept and a portion is missing. The sample shows under 250,000 clones, about 80% of them seen only once. The sequencing sample was made of PBMCs. The receptor source for this set is a man between 18 and 35 years old in good health and CMV-seronegative.

For this clone: At one end the junction does not follow the germline gene, possibly because of a read error. The chain carries TRBV6-5 and TRBJ2-7; a possible D gene is TRBD1 (5 bases). This CDR3 has 13 residues. Germline V gene data show CDR1 as MNHEY and CDR2 as SVGAGI. The CDR3 reads CASSYSNIGAWRF. The CDR3 DNA reads as TGTGCCAGCAGTTACTCGAATATAGGGGCTTGGCGGTTC.

This chain connects TRBV19 to TRBJ2-1, with D tentatively TRBD2 (6 bases). The CDR3 spans 15 residues. Germline assignment: CDR1 LNHDA and CDR2 SQIVND (reference sequence). The V end was cut by 2 bases, the J end by 4 bases, with 12 bases between. CDR3 in amino acids: CASSISAGRYNEQFF. Here the CDR3 DNA reads TGTGCCAGTAGTATATCGGCGGGAAGGTACAATGAGCAGTTCTTC.

This clone appeared a single time. The chain has TRBV5-8 and TRBJ2-2; 10 nucleotides line up with TRBD1. The germline gives CDR1 SGHTS, CDR2 YDEGEE. The J segment lost 4 bases and the V segment lost 2 bases, leaving 2 bases of the junction unmatched. This CDR3 has 15 amino acids. CDR3 in amino acids: CASSFDRGLTGELFF. In nucleotides, the CDR3 is TGTGCCAGCAGCTTCGACAGGGGGCTCACCGGGGAGCTGTTTTTT.

V gene TRBV7-2 combines with J gene TRBJ1-2, with D perhaps matching TRBD1 (5 bases). V gave up 8 bases and J gave up 4 bases, with 17 bases separating them. The CDR3 has 14 residues. Germline CDR1 and CDR2: SGHTA and FQGNSA. The CDR3 sequence is CASFHGALGYGYTF. In DNA, the CDR3 is TGTGCCAGCTTTCATGGGGCACTTGGCTATGGCTACACCTTC.